The 7 T cell receptor beta chains below were found in one sample sequenced in a study of cytomegalovirus exposure and HLA in healthy donors. A multiplex PCR was run with 60 Vbeta primers and 13 Jbeta primers. Produced via immunoSEQ multiplex PCR; TCRdb's table is partial and in-frame only. This repertoire shows about 140,000 clones, around 70% found once; its top ten account for approximately 1.6%. The sequencing input was PBMCs. All receptors come from a woman in her 30s in good health and CMV-seronegative.

This chain joins TRBV6-1 and TRBJ2-7, with D unresolved. V dropped 5 bases and J dropped 3 bases, with 8 bases sitting between them. This CDR3 has 12 amino acids. Germline values: CDR1 MNHNS, CDR2 SASEGT. CDR3 DNA: TGTGCCAGCAGTCCAGGAAACTACGAGCAGTACTTC. Amino acids: CASSPGNYEQYF.

V usage is TRBV19 and J usage is TRBJ1-5; 8 bases match TRBD1. The CDR3 covers 15 residues. V lost 3 bases to trimming and J lost 3 bases; unmatched junction nucleotides: 4. Germline lookup yields CDR1 LNHDA and CDR2 SQIVND (reference sequence). CDR3 amino acids: CASSMGQANNQPQHF. The CDR3 bases are TGTGCCAGTAGTATGGGACAGGCAAACAATCAGCCCCAGCATTTT.

Ten or more counts support this clone. This sequence joins TRBV2 and TRBJ2-2; 7 nucleotides agree with TRBD2. Germline V lookup: CDR1 SNHLY, CDR2 FYNNEI. V trimming: 8 bases; J trimming: 0 bases; junction bases outside the gene matches: 3. The CDR3 runs 14 residues. CDR3 sequence reads: CASHAGANTGELFF. The CDR3 DNA sequence: TGTGCCAGCCACGCGGGGGCGAACACCGGGGAGCTGTTTTTT. Using reference TRBV2 and TRBJ2-2 for the parts outside the CDR3, the full variable domain is EPEVTQTPSHQVTQMGQEVILRCVPISNHLYFYWYRQILGQKVEFLVSFYNNEISEKSEIFDDQFSVERPDGSNFTLKIRSTKLEDSAMYFCASHAGANTGELFFGEGSRLTVL.

This chain uses TRBV7-2 with TRBJ2-1; 11 bases align to TRBD2. Germline values: CDR1 SGHTA, CDR2 FQGNSA. Losses at the gene ends were 5 bases for V and 4 bases for J; bases not matched to a gene: 4. The CDR3 loop spans 15 amino acids. DNA of the CDR3: TGTGCCAGCAGCACTAGCGGGGGCGTATACAATGAGCAGTTCTTC. Translated: CASSTSGGVYNEQFF.

Here the CDR3 reads CASSVVGGEPYNSPLHF. CDR3 sequence (DNA): TGTGCCAGCAGTGTCGTAGGGGGAGAGCCCTATAATTCACCCCTCCACTTT. The V call is TRBV27, the J call TRBJ1-6, with a possible D match to TRBD1 (6 bases). Germline CDR1 is MNHEY and CDR2 is SMNVEV (reference sequence). The CDR3 is made up of 17 amino acids. Trimming left V 5 bases short and J 2 bases short, with 16 bases between.

Here the CDR3 reads CASSQDGDRGNEKLFF. DNA for the CDR3: TGCGCCAGCAGCCAAGACGGGGACAGAGGAAATGAAAAACTGTTTTTT. This sequence joins TRBV4-3 and TRBJ1-4; 7 nucleotides line up with TRBD1. This CDR3 is 16 amino acids long. Trimming took 0 bases from V and 5 from J; bases not matched to a gene: 6. Per the germline V gene, CDR1 is LGHNA and CDR2 is YSLEER.

This chain links TRBV4-2 with TRBJ2-2, with D perhaps TRBD2 (5 bases). The CDR3 loop spans 15 amino acids. V lost 0 bases to trimming and J lost 6 bases, with 11 bases between them. Germline CDR1 LGHNA, CDR2 YNFKEQ. For the CDR3, the DNA is TGTGCCAGCAGCCAAGATCGGGGTTCGGCCGGGGAGCTGTTTTTT. Its protein product is CASSQDRGSAGELFF.